This T cell receptor beta chain was sequenced in a study of T cells in Graves' hyperthyroidism and ophthalmopathy. Germline lookup yields CDR1 SEHNR and CDR2 FQNEAQ (reference sequence). Trimming removed 2 bases at V and 1 base at J, with 9 bases between. The CDR3 sequence is 15 residues long. TCR beta CDR3 sequences were amplified from RNA transcripts. Initially, a first-round RT-PCR of the TCR CDR3 employed the HTBI primer set. TCRdb re-analysed the multiplex PCR reads in MiXCR, keeping a single row per CDR3 protein. The sample yields a few hundred thousand distinct CDR3 sequences, 40% to 55% seen once.

Sequencing input: peripheral blood or thyroid tissue (not recorded which). The chain uses TRBV7-9 and TRBJ2-1; D not certain. The origin of this receptor is an adult woman with Graves' disease, either hyperthyroidism or ophthalmopathy (not recorded which). The DNA of the CDR3 is TGTGCCAGCAGCTTATTTCACGGATCCTACAATGAGCAGTTCTTC. Translation gives CASSLFHGSYNEQFF.